These T cell receptor beta chains were read from a single sample in a study of blood T cell repertoires in COVID-19. Profiled with immunoSEQ multiplex PCR; TCRdb holds only in-frame clones, not every one. The sample records approximately 90,000 clones, 60% to 85% being singletons. Sample: peripheral blood. These TCRs come from a human donor in a cohort sampled during active COVID-19. Both conserved end residues are part of each CDR3. A D gene is named only where the DNA matches it firmly. Expanded clones get a size class; other rows say once, few or many, or leave the size out.

CDR3 | DNA | D | J | size | V
CASSLTGANYNEQFF | TGTGCCAGCAGCTTGACAGGGGCGAACTACAATGAGCAGTTCTTC | TRBD1 | TRBJ2-1 | . | TRBV7-9
CASSSAGGRTDTQYF | TGCGCCAGCAGCTCAGCGGGAGGGAGAACAGATACGCAGTATTTT | TRBD2 | TRBJ2-3 | . | TRBV5-1
CASSPLSGTGELFF | TGTGCCAGCTCACCACTCTCCGGGACCGGGGAGCTGTTTTTT | . | TRBJ2-2 | . | TRBV18
CASSQDRSSGRALSRRDEQFF | TGCGCCAGCAGCCAAGATAGGTCTAGCGGGAGGGCCTTAAGCCGTAGGGATGAGCAGTTCTTC | TRBD2 | TRBJ2-1 | . | TRBV4-1
CASSQGVAGTDTQYF | TGTGCCAGCAGCCAAGGTGTAGCGGGAACAGATACGCAGTATTTT | TRBD2 | TRBJ2-3 | . | TRBV3-1/TRBV3-2
CASSEAWVAGDSGELFF | TGTGCCAGCAGTGAAGCGTGGGTAGCGGGAGATTCTGGGGAGCTGTTTTTT | TRBD2 | TRBJ2-2 | . | TRBV6-1
CASSQDAGPDYGYTF | TGTGCCAGCAGCCAAGATGCAGGCCCAGACTATGGCTACACCTTC | . | TRBJ1-2 | . | TRBV4-2
CASSLAGRGDPYEQYF | TGTGCCAGCAGCTTAGCGGGCAGGGGGGATCCCTACGAGCAGTACTTC | . | TRBJ2-7 | . | TRBV7-9
CASSLDSLTEAFF | TGTGCCAGCAGCCTGGACAGTTTGACTGAAGCTTTCTTT | . | TRBJ1-1 | . | TRBV6-2/TRBV6-3
CATSRETSGSGNEQFF | TGTGCCACCAGCCGAGAGACTAGCGGGAGTGGAAATGAGCAGTTCTTC | TRBD2 | TRBJ2-1 | . | TRBV15
CSASPRVGSGNEQFF | TGCAGTGCTAGTCCCAGGGTGGGCTCCGGCAATGAGCAGTTCTTC | . | TRBJ2-1 | . | TRBV20-1
CASSLGGTSGRDEQFF | TGCGCCAGCAGCTTGGGAGGGACTAGCGGGAGAGATGAGCAGTTCTTC | TRBD2 | TRBJ2-1 | many | TRBV5-1
CASSLMASGFSTDTQYF | TGTGCCAGCAGCTTAATGGCTAGCGGGTTTAGCACAGATACGCAGTATTTT | TRBD2 | TRBJ2-3 | . | TRBV7-2
CASSLGQALSPLHF | TGTGCCAGCAGTTTAGGCCAGGCCCTCTCACCCCTCCACTTT | . | TRBJ1-6 | . | TRBV27
CASSLYRNEKLFF | TGTGCCAGCAGCTTATACAGAAATGAAAAACTGTTTTTT | . | TRBJ1-4 | . | TRBV7-2
CASSSTNSFHEQYF | TGTGCCAGCAGCTCGACCAACAGCTTCCACGAGCAGTACTTC | . | TRBJ2-7 | . | TRBV7-9
CATEGGSTDTQYF | TGTGCCACCGAGGGGGGGAGCACAGATACGCAGTATTTT | . | TRBJ2-3 | . | TRBV10-3
CASSVGGGSEQYF | TGTGCCAGCAGCGTAGGAGGGGGCAGCGAGCAGTACTTC | . | TRBJ2-7 | many | TRBV28
CASSLDQGEAFF | TGTGCCAGCAGCTTGGATCAGGGTGAAGCTTTCTTT | . | TRBJ1-1 | . | TRBV5-4
CASSPRLAGVGEQFF | TGTGCCAGCAGCCCGAGACTAGCGGGAGTGGGCGAGCAGTTCTTC | TRBD2 | TRBJ2-1 | once | TRBV7-3
CASSSRGRLGETQYF | TGCGCCAGCAGCTCCAGGGGGCGATTAGGCGAGACCCAGTACTTC | TRBD1 | TRBJ2-5 | once | TRBV5-1
CASSLTSLGMESYEQYF | TGCGCCAGCAGCCTCACGAGTCTGGGTATGGAGTCCTACGAGCAGTACTTC | . | TRBJ2-7 | once | TRBV4-1
CASSVSSGIRYEQYF | TGTGCCAGCAGCGTTTCCAGCGGGATAAGGTACGAGCAGTACTTC | TRBD2 | TRBJ2-7 | . | TRBV5-6
CASILSGTGGTGELFF | TGTGCCAGTATTCTCTCCGGGACAGGGGGAACCGGGGAGCTGTTTTTT | TRBD1 | TRBJ2-2 | . | TRBV19
CASSLRNEQFF | TGTGCCAGCAGTTTGAGGAATGAGCAGTTCTTC | . | TRBJ2-1 | few | TRBV28
CASSFLAGGPGTGELFF | TGTGCCAGCAGTTTTCTAGCGGGAGGGCCGGGCACCGGGGAGCTGTTTTTT | TRBD2 | TRBJ2-2 | . | TRBV7-2
CASSRLPGQVEAWSQNEKLFF | TGTGCCAGCTCACGACTCCCAGGACAGGTGGAAGCATGGTCCCAGAATGAAAAACTGTTTTTT | TRBD1 | TRBJ1-4 | . | TRBV18
CASSKVLPGQSFSGANVLTF | TGTGCCAGCAGTAAAGTCTTACCGGGACAGAGTTTCTCTGGGGCCAACGTCCTGACTTTC | . | TRBJ2-6 | . | TRBV21-1
CASSPQTGMNTEAFF | TGTGCCAGCAGCCCGCAGACAGGGATGAACACTGAAGCTTTCTTT | TRBD1 | TRBJ1-1 | few | TRBV5-4
CASSASWRLGDNEQFF | TGTGCCAGCAGTGCCTCTTGGAGATTAGGGGACAATGAGCAGTTCTTC | . | TRBJ2-1 | . | TRBV2
CASSAQGAITGNTIYF | TGTGCCAGCAGTGCTCAGGGGGCTATTACTGGAAACACCATATATTTT | TRBD1 | TRBJ1-3 | once | TRBV2
CASNRRGPGEKLFF | TGTGCCAGCAATCGGAGGGGGCCGGGTGAAAAACTGTTTTTT | TRBD1 | TRBJ1-4 | few | TRBV2
CASSQHGKNYEQYF | TGTGCCAGCAGCCAACACGGGAAGAACTACGAGCAGTACTTC | . | TRBJ2-7 | . | TRBV3-1/TRBV3-2
CASSLATGYQETQYF | TGTGCCAGCAGCTTAGCGACAGGTTACCAAGAGACCCAGTACTTC | . | TRBJ2-5 | . | TRBV11-2
CASSQDGGLAGHTDTQYF | TGTGCCAGCAGCCAAGATGGTGGGCTAGCGGGACACACAGATACGCAGTATTTT | TRBD2 | TRBJ2-3 | . | TRBV14
CAWSLGHSYEQYF | TGTGCCTGGAGTTTAGGACACTCCTACGAGCAGTACTTC | . | TRBJ2-7 | . | TRBV30
CASTRAGGSSYNEQFF | TGTGCCAGCACCAGGGCGGGAGGAAGCTCCTACAATGAGCAGTTCTTC | TRBD2 | TRBJ2-1 | once | TRBV28
CASSPGTGDPGVLAETQYF | TGTGCCAGCAGCCCGGGGACAGGGGACCCCGGTGTCCTAGCCGAGACCCAGTACTTC | TRBD1 | TRBJ2-5 | . | TRBV4-2
CASSHQGEAFF | TGTGCCAGCAGCCACCAGGGTGAGGCTTTCTTT | . | TRBJ1-1 | . | TRBV14
CASSAGTGGNWVSYEQYF | TGTGCCAGCAGTGCCGGGACAGGGGGAAATTGGGTCTCCTACGAGCAGTACTTC | TRBD1 | TRBJ2-7 | . | TRBV2
CATSSGFSGGGEQYF | TGTGCCACCAGCAGTGGGTTTTCTGGCGGGGGCGAGCAGTACTTC | TRBD2 | TRBJ2-7 | . | TRBV15
CASSNRDRECEQYF | TGTGCCAGCAGCAACCGGGACAGGGAGTGCGAGCAGTACTTC | . | TRBJ2-7 | once | TRBV21-1
CASSLPLVSPQYF | TGTGCCAGCAGTTTGCCCCTAGTTTCCCCGCAGTATTTT | . | TRBJ2-3 | . | TRBV28
CASSIVGPPPNYGYTF | TGTGCCAGTAGTATTGTTGGCCCACCGCCAAACTATGGCTACACCTTC | . | TRBJ1-2 | . | TRBV19
CASSLATGAAYEQYF | TGCGCCAGCAGCTTGGCCACGGGAGCGGCCTACGAGCAGTACTTC | . | TRBJ2-7 | few | TRBV5-1
CASSQGSNTGELFF | TGTGCCAGTAGTCAGGGGTCAAACACCGGGGAGCTGTTTTTT | . | TRBJ2-2 | . | TRBV19
CATSPGLGETQYF | TGTGCCACCAGTCCAGGGCTCGGAGAGACCCAGTACTTC | . | TRBJ2-5 | . | TRBV15
CASSLVGDEQYF | TGTGCCAGCAGCTTAGTGGGCGACGAGCAGTACTTC | . | TRBJ2-7 | . | TRBV7-9
CASSLAANTGELFF | TGTGCCAGCTCGTTAGCGGCCAACACCGGGGAGCTGTTTTTT | . | TRBJ2-2 | few | TRBV6-5
CASSYYRAGANVLTF | TGTGCCAGCAGTTACTACAGAGCTGGGGCCAACGTCCTGACTTTC | . | TRBJ2-6 | . | TRBV6-2/TRBV6-3
CASSVSSYSTDTQYF | TGTGCCAGCAGCGTGAGCTCCTACAGCACAGATACGCAGTATTTT | . | TRBJ2-3 | . | TRBV9
CSVEVGEVDEQFF | TGCAGCGTTGAGGTAGGGGAGGTAGATGAGCAGTTCTTC | . | TRBJ2-1 | . | TRBV29-1
CAWSVGTATMNTEAFF | TGTGCCTGGAGTGTAGGGACAGCGACCATGAACACTGAAGCTTTCTTT | TRBD1 | TRBJ1-1 | . | TRBV30
CASNLARGGQLYEQYF | TGTGCCAGCAACTTAGCACGGGGGGGTCAACTCTACGAGCAGTACTTC | TRBD2 | TRBJ2-7 | . | TRBV7-9